This entry concerns a single TCR beta chain. The antigen is not known. The template used for profiling TCR beta VDJ and CDR3 was genomic DNA. TCRdb re-derived calls from the reads in MiXCR, one entry per CDR3 protein. The sample lists 200,000 to 250,000 distinct CDR3 sequences; about a third were seen once. V shed 4 bases, J shed 7 bases, and the junction held 4 bases outside the gene matches. There are 14 residues in the CDR3. Per the germline V gene, CDR1 is SGHAT and CDR2 is FQDESV (reference sequence). This sample was included in a study of CD8+CD57+ T cells in acquired aplastic anemia. Background on the study: Sorted cells (CD4+ and CD8+) yielded DNA amounts that averaged about 3.4 ug. Reads per healthy sample averaged approximately 9.9 million (CD4+) and under 13 million (CD8+). Study results and limitations: Common to patients and controls were approximately 30 CD8+ CDR3 sequences. Controls did not differ significantly from patients in CD8+ Simpson's diversity.

V and J are TRBV11-1 and TRBJ2-1; 10 nucleotides line up with TRBD2. Sequenced input: sorted CD4+, CD8+, or CD8+CD57+ T cells (not recorded which) from PBMCs. The source is a human donor in good health, serving as a control. CDR3 sequence: CASSSLAGGNEQFF. The CDR3 DNA reads as TGTGCCAGCAGCTCTTTAGCGGGAGGAAATGAGCAGTTCTTC.